This TCR beta chain was identified during a study of CD8+CD57+ T cells in acquired aplastic anemia. Those patients picked for sequencing had displayed CD8+CD57+ cell expansion on flow cytometry. Acquired aplastic anemia of severe grade affected all patients. Study-wide results and limits: Patients had around 30 CD8+ CDR3 sequences in common with controls (the shared set).

The study profiled TCR beta VDJ and CDR3 using genomic DNA as template. TCRdb fed the reads into MiXCR, producing one record per CDR3 protein. The table includes 150,000 to 200,000 distinct CDR3 sequences, 55% to 65% detected once. With 0 bases removed from V and 12 bases from J, the gap between germline ends came to 15 bases. There are 14 residues in the CDR3. CDR1 and CDR2 (germline): LNHNV, YYDKDF (reference sequence). Remarks on this clonotype: Its antigen is as yet unknown.

V and J are TRBV15 and TRBJ2-1; D is perhaps TRBD2 (5 bases). This TCR was sampled from a human donor with aplastic anemia. The sample comprised sorted CD4+, CD8+, or CD8+CD57+ T cells (not recorded which) from PBMCs. CDR3 nucleotides: TGTGCCACCAGCAGAGATCTTACGGAGGATGGGCAGTTCTTC. Its protein product is CATSRDLTEDGQFF.